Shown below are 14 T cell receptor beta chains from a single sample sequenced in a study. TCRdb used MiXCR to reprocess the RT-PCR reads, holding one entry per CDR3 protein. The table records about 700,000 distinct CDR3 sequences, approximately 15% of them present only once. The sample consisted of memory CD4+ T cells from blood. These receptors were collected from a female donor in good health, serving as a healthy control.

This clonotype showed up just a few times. This CDR3 is CASSLKDSSTDTQYF. The CDR3 nucleotides are TGTGCCAGCAGTTTAAAAGATTCTAGCACAGATACGCAGTATTTT. The chain employs TRBV27 and TRBJ2-3, with no clear D. Trimming pared 2 bases from V and 0 bases from J, leaving 9 bases between. This CDR3 spans 15 amino acids. Germline CDR1 MNHEY, CDR2 SMNVEV (reference sequence).

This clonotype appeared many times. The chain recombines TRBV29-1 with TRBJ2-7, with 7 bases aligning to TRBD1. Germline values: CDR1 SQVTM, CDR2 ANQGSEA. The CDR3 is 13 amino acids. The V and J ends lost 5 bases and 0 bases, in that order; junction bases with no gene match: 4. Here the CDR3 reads CSVKAGGSYEQYF. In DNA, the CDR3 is TGCAGCGTTAAAGCAGGGGGCTCCTACGAGCAGTACTTC.

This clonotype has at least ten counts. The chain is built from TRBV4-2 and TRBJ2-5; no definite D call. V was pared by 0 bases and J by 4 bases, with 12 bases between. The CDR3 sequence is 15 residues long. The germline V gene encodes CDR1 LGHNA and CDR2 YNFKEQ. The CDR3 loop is CASSQDGQARETQYF. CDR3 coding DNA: TGTGCCAGCAGCCAAGATGGCCAGGCCAGAGAGACCCAGTACTTC.

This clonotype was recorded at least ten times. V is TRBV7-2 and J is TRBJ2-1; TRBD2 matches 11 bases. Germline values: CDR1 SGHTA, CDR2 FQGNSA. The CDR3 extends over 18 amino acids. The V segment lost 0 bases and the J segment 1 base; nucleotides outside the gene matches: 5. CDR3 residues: CASSLAYVAGGSYNEQFF. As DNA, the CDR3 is TGTGCCAGCAGCTTAGCGTATGTAGCGGGAGGGTCCTACAATGAGCAGTTCTTC.

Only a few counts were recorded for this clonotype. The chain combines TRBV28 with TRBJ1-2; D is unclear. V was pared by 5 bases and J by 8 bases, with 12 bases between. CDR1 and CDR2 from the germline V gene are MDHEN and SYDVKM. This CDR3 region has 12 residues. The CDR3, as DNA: TGTGCCAGCAGTGATTTAAGTCGGGGCTACACCTTC. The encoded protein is CASSDLSRGYTF.

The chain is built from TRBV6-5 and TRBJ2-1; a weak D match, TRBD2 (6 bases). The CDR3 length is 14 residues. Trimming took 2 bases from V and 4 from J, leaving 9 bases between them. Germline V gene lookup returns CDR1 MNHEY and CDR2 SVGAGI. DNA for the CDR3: TGTGCCAGCAGTTACCGAGGGACTTACAATGAGCAGTTCTTC. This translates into CASSYRGTYNEQFF.

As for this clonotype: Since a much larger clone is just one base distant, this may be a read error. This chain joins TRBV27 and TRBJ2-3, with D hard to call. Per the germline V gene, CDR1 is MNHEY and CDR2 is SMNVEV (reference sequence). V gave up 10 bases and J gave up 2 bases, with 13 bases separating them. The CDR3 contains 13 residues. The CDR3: CATSQTYTDTQYF. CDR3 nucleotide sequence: TGTGCCACCAGCCAAACGTACACAGATACGCAGTATTTT.

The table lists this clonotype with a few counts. The CDR3 DNA sequence: TGCAGTGCTAGAGACGCGGGAGGGGGCGAGACCCAGTACTTC. Encoded protein: CSARDAGGGETQYF. The genes are TRBV20-1 and TRBJ2-5; 9 positions agree with TRBD2. CDR3 length: 14 amino acids. V shed 0 bases and J 5 bases; nucleotides not matched to a gene: 4. CDR1 and CDR2 from the germline V gene are DFQATT and SNEGSKA (reference sequence).

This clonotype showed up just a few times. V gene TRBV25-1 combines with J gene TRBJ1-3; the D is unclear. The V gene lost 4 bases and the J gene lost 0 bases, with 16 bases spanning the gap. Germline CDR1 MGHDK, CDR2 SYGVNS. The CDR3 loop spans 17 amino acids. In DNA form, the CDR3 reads TGTGCCAGCAGTGGCTCGATCGGAGCCTACTCTGGAAACACCATATATTTT. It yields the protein CASSGSIGAYSGNTIYF. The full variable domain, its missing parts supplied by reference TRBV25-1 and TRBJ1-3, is EADIYQTPRYLVIGTGKKITLECSQTMGHDKMYWYQQDPGMELHLIHYSYGVNSTEKGDLSSESTVSRIRTEHFPLTLESARPSHTSQYLCASSGSIGAYSGNTIYFGEGSWLTVV.

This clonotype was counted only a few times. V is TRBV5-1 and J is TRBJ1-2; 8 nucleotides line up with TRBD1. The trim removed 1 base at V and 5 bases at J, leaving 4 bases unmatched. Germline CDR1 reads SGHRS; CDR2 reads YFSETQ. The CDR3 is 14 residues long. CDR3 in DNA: TGCGCCAGCAGCTTGCAGGGGGCCGGATATGGCTACACCTTC. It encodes CASSLQGAGYGYTF.

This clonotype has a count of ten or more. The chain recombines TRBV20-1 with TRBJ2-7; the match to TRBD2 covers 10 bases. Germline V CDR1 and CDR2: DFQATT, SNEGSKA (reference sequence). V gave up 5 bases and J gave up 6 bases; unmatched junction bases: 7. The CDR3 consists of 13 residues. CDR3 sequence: CSAALAGSSEQYF. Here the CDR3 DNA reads TGCAGTGCTGCACTAGCGGGAAGCAGCGAGCAGTACTTC.

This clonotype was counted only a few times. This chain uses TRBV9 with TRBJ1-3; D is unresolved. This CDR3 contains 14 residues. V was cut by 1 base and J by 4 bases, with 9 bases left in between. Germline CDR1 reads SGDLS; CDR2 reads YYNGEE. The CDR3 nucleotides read TGTGCCAGCAGCGTAATCGGATCAGGAAACACCATATATTTT. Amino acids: CASSVIGSGNTIYF. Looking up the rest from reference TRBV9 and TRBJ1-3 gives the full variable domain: DSGVTQTPKHLITATGQRVTLRCSPRSGDLSVYWYQQSLDQGLQFLIQYYNGEERAKGNILERFSAQQFPDLHSELNLSSLELGDSALYFCASSVIGSGNTIYFGEGSWLTVV.

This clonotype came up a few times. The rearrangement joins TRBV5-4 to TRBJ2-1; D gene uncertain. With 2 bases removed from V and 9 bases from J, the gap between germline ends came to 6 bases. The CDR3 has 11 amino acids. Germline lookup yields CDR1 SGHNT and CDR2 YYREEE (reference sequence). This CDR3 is CASSFDAEQFF. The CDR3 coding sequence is TGTGCCAGCAGCTTTGACGCTGAGCAGTTCTTC.

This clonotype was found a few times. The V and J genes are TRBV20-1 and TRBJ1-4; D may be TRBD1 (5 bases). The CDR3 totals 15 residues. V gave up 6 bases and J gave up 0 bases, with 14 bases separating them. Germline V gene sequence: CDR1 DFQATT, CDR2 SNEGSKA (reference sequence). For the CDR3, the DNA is TGCAGTGCCTCAGACAGACGATCAACTAATGAAAAACTGTTTTTT. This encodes CSASDRRSTNEKLFF.